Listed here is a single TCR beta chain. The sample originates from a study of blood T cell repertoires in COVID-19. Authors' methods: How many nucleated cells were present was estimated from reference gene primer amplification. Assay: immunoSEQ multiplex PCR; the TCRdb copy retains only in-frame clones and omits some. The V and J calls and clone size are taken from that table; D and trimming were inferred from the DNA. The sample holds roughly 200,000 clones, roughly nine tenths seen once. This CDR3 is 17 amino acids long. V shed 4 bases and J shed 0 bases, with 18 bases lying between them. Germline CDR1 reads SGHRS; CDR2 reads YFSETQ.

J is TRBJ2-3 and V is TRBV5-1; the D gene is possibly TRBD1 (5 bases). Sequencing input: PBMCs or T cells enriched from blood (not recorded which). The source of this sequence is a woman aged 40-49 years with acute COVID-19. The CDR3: CASSRITGVTSTDTQYF. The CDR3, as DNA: TGCGCCAGCAGCAGGATAACAGGAGTTACTAGCACAGATACGCAGTATTTT. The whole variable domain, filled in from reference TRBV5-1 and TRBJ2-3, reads KAGVTQTPRYLIKTRGQQVTLSCSPISGHRSVSWYQQTPGQGLQFLFEYFSETQRNKGNFPGRFSGRQFSNSRSEMNVSTLELGDSALYLCASSRITGVTSTDTQYFGPGTRLTVL.